These 18 T cell receptor beta chains were all obtained from the same sample, sequenced in a study of Tregs in tolerant kidney transplant recipients. The data were produced by immunoSEQ multiplex PCR, yet TCRdb's version contains in-frame clones alone and is incomplete. The sample includes some 80,000 clones, around 98% of them seen just once. Sequencing was performed on CD4+ T cells from blood, taken before the transplant. All receptors derive from a human donor who received a combined kidney and bone marrow transplant.

The V and J genes are TRBV2 and TRBJ1-2; 9 bases agree with TRBD1. V lost 1 base to trimming and J lost 4 bases; unmatched junction nucleotides: 1. Germline V CDR1 and CDR2: SNHLY, FYNNEI. The length of the CDR3 is 14 residues. The CDR3: CASSEEGQGYGYTF. CDR3 DNA sequence: TGTGCCAGCAGTGAAGAGGGACAGGGCTATGGCTACACCTTC.

V is TRBV9 and J is TRBJ2-1; the D is unclear. Germline loops: CDR1 SGDLS, CDR2 YYNGEE. V lost 0 bases to trimming and J lost 0 bases, with 10 bases between them. The CDR3 runs to 16 residues. The CDR3: CASSVVPYDSYNEQFF. The CDR3 DNA is TGTGCCAGCAGCGTAGTCCCCTACGACTCCTACAATGAGCAGTTCTTC. The complete variable domain, with remaining parts taken from reference TRBV9 and TRBJ2-1, reads DSGVTQTPKHLITATGQRVTLRCSPRSGDLSVYWYQQSLDQGLQFLIQYYNGEERAKGNILERFSAQQFPDLHSELNLSSLELGDSALYFCASSVVPYDSYNEQFFGPGTRLTVL.

This chain links TRBV5-4 with TRBJ2-5; the match to TRBD1 covers 10 bases. CDR3 length: 14 amino acids. Germline values: CDR1 SGHNT, CDR2 YYREEE (reference sequence). V gave up 4 bases and J gave up 3 bases; unmatched junction bases: 3. This chain's CDR3 is CASSLGTGEETQYF. The CDR3 nucleotides are TGTGCCAGCAGCCTCGGGACAGGGGAAGAGACCCAGTACTTC.

The chain links TRBV6-5 to TRBJ2-7; 7 nucleotides agree with TRBD1. This CDR3 contains 15 residues. Germline trimming cut 6 bases from V and 3 bases from J; bases unmatched to any gene: 11. The V gene's germline CDR1 is MNHEY and CDR2 SVGAGI. The CDR3: CASRIDRDVIYEQYF. In DNA, the CDR3 is TGTGCCAGCAGGATCGACAGGGACGTGATCTACGAGCAGTACTTC.

In its sample, this clone was seen once. V and J are TRBV7-2 and TRBJ1-3, with no clear D. Looked up from germline, CDR1 is SGHTA and CDR2 is FQGNSA. The ends were cut back, 1 base at V and 4 bases at J, with 11 bases in the middle. CDR3 length: 15 amino acids. The CDR3 DNA is TGTGCCAGCAGCTTAGTGCCAGGCTACGGAAACACCATATATTTT. It specifies CASSLVPGYGNTIYF.

This chain uses TRBV27 with TRBJ2-7; TRBD2 might be the D (6 bases). This CDR3 has 13 amino acids. Germline CDR1 reads MNHEY; CDR2 reads SMNVEV (reference sequence). The germline V and J ends were trimmed by 6 bases and 8 bases, with 17 bases remaining between them. CDR3 in DNA: TGTGCCAGCAGGGCCGGCGGGGTAGTTAAGCAGTACTTC. This encodes CASRAGGVVKQYF.

V is TRBV2 and J is TRBJ2-1; 9 bases align to TRBD1. The V gene end was trimmed by 4 bases and the J gene end by 6 bases; junction bases not matched to a gene: 7. CDR3 length equals 15 residues. Germline CDR1 is SNHLY and CDR2 is FYNNEI. CDR3 DNA: TGTGCCAGCAGTGTACGGACAGGGGATTTCAATGAGCAGTTCTTC. Its protein is CASSVRTGDFNEQFF.

The CDR3 DNA follows: TGTGCCAGAAGCTTTAAGGGGCGGGACCGAACCTACGAGCAGTACTTC. It translates to CARSFKGRDRTYEQYF. The chain carries TRBV5-3 and TRBJ2-7, with D maybe TRBD2 (6 bases). TRBV5-3 is an ORF for which the function is uncertain. This CDR3 contains 16 residues. V lost 2 bases to trimming and J lost 2 bases, with 17 bases between them.

The rearrangement uses TRBV5-4 and TRBJ2-3, with a tentative D call TRBD2 (7 bases). This CDR3 is built from 16 residues. V was cut by 4 bases and J by 0 bases, with 15 bases left in between. Germline V gene lookup returns CDR1 SGHNT and CDR2 YYREEE (reference sequence). CDR3 residues: CASSPGRGVSTDTQYF. The CDR3 bases are TGTGCCAGCAGCCCGGGGAGGGGGGTTAGCACAGATACGCAGTATTTT.

The rearrangement links TRBV19 to TRBJ2-7, with 9 bases that match TRBD1. The CDR3 is 13 residues long. Germline V gives CDR1 LNHDA, CDR2 SQIVND (reference sequence). Trimming took 6 bases from V and 4 from J; bases not matched to a gene: 4. CDR3 nucleotide sequence: TGTGCCAGTAGCAGGGACAGGGAGTACGAGCAGTACTTC. This codes for CASSRDREYEQYF.

This chain joins TRBV27 and TRBJ1-2; TRBD1 is a possible D gene (5 bases). CDR3 length equals 14 residues. V gave up 8 bases and J gave up 0 bases, with 13 bases separating them. The germline CDR1 and CDR2 sequences are MNHEY and SMNVEV (reference sequence). Here the CDR3 reads CASRRGEANYGYTF. The CDR3 DNA reads as TGTGCCAGCCGGCGGGGGGAGGCTAACTATGGCTACACCTTC.

The sample holds one count of this clone. This chain joins TRBV20-1 and TRBJ1-2; 8 positions agree with TRBD1. The CDR3 extends over 11 amino acids. V was clipped by 5 bases and J by 10 bases; unmatched bases: 6. CDR1 DFQATT and CDR2 SNEGSKA come from the germline V gene (reference sequence). The CDR3 protein is CSARPGQAYTF. For the CDR3, the DNA is TGCAGTGCTCGCCCGGGACAGGCCTACACCTTC.

This sequence joins TRBV5-4 and TRBJ2-7; D unclear. Trimming took 4 bases from V and 2 from J, leaving 16 bases between them. The germline CDR1 and CDR2 sequences are SGHNT and YYREEE (reference sequence). This CDR3 region has 15 residues. The CDR3 DNA reads TGTGCCAGCAGCCCCGACCTAGGAACTACCTACGAGCAGTACTTC. As protein: CASSPDLGTTYEQYF.

The chain couples TRBV6-1 to TRBJ2-5; 7 bases align to TRBD1. With 1 base clipped from V and 4 bases from J, the junction kept 6 bases outside the gene matches. The CDR3 length is 15 residues. Germline CDR1 and CDR2: MNHNS and SASEGT. The CDR3 bases are TGTGCCAGCAGTGAAGACAGGGGAAGCGGAGAGACCCAGTACTTC. Amino acids: CASSEDRGSGETQYF.

The chain links TRBV5-4 to TRBJ1-1, with D possibly TRBD1 on 5 matching bases. Germline V lookup: CDR1 SGHNT, CDR2 YYREEE (reference sequence). This CDR3 comprises 12 residues. The V and J ends lost 3 bases and 3 bases respectively, with 6 bases between them. The CDR3 DNA follows: TGTGCCAGCAGCTCCAGGGACACTGAAGCTTTCTTT. Translated, it gives CASSSRDTEAFF. Complete variable domain (other parts from reference TRBV5-4 and TRBJ1-1): ETGVTQSPTHLIKTRGQQVTLRCSSQSGHNTVSWYQQALGQGPQFIFQYYREEENGRGNFPPRFSGLQFPNYSSELNVNALELDDSALYLCASSSRDTEAFFGQGTRLTVV.

The chain links TRBV2 to TRBJ2-3, with D possibly matching TRBD2 (5 bases). The CDR3 length is 11 residues. The V and J ends lost 3 bases and 9 bases respectively, with 7 bases between them. The germline gives CDR1 SNHLY, CDR2 FYNNEI. The CDR3 DNA is TGTGCCAGCAGTGAGACGGGGACGCAGTATTTT. It codes for CASSETGTQYF.

The chain employs TRBV30 and TRBJ1-2, with D possibly TRBD1 on 5 matching bases. The CDR3 is 13 residues long. Germline CDR1 reads GTSNPN; CDR2 reads SVGIG (reference sequence). Trimming took off 2 bases at V and 1 base at J, with 8 bases between the two ends. The CDR3 sequence: CAWSQTDNYGYTF. CDR3 nucleotides: TGTGCCTGGAGTCAGACAGATAACTATGGCTACACCTTC.

The chain links TRBV7-8 to TRBJ2-3, with TRBD1 matching over 12 bases. The germline gives CDR1 SGHVS, CDR2 FQNEAQ. Losses at the gene ends were 5 bases for V and 4 bases for J; bases not matched to a gene: 4. This CDR3 contains 15 residues. DNA of the CDR3: TGTGCCAGCAGCACGGGACAGGGGGCGGCAGATACGCAGTATTTT. This sequence encodes CASSTGQGAADTQYF. Looking up the rest from reference TRBV7-8 and TRBJ2-3 gives the full variable domain: GAGVSQSPRYKVAKRGQDVALRCDPISGHVSLFWYQQALGQGPEFLTYFQNEAQLDKSGLPSDRFFAERPEGSVSTLKIQRTQQEDSAVYLCASSTGQGAADTQYFGPGTRLTVL.